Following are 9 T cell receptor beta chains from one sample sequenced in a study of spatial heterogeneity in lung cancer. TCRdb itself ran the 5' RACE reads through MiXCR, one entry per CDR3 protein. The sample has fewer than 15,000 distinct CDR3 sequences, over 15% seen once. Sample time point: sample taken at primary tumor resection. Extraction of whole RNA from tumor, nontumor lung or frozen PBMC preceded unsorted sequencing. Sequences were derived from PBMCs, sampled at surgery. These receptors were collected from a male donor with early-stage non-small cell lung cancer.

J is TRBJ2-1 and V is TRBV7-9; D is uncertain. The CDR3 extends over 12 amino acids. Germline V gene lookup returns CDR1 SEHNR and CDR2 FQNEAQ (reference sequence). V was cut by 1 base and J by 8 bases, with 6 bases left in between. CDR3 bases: TGTGCCAGCAGCTTAGACCCTGATGAGCAGTTCTTC. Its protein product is CASSLDPDEQFF.

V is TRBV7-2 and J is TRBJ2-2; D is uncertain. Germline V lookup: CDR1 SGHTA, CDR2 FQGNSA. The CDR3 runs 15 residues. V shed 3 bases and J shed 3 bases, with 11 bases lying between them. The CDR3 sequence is CASSLIGMDTGELFF. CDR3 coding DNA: TGTGCCAGCAGCTTGATAGGGATGGACACCGGGGAGCTGTTTTTT.

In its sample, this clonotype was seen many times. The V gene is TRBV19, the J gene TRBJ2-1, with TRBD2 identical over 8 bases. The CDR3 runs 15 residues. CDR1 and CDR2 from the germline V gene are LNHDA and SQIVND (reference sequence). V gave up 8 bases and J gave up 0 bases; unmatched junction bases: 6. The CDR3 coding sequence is TGTGCCAGTGGACAGCGGGAGAGCTCCTACAATGAGCAGTTCTTC. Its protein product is CASGQRESSYNEQFF.

The CDR3 loop is CATTPGLSALETQYF. The CDR3 region has the DNA TGTGCCACCACTCCGGGACTATCCGCCCTAGAGACCCAGTACTTC. The chain links TRBV19 to TRBJ2-5; 7 nucleotides agree with TRBD2. CDR1 is LNHDA, CDR2 SQIVND, per germline (reference sequence). This CDR3 contains 15 residues. V shed 10 bases and J 4 bases; nucleotides not matched to a gene: 15.

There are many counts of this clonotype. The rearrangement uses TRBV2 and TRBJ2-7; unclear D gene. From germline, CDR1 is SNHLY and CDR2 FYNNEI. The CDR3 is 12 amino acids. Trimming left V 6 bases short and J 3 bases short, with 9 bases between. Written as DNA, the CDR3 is TGTGCCAGCAGGACGGAGTTCTACGAGCAGTACTTC. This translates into CASRTEFYEQYF.

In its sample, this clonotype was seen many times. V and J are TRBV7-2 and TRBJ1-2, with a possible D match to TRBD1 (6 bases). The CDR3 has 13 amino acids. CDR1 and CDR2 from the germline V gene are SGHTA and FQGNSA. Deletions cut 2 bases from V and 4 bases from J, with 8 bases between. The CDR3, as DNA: TGTGCCAGCAGCTTACAGGGGACCTATGGCTACACCTTC. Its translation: CASSLQGTYGYTF. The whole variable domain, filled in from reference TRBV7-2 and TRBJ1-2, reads GAGVSQSPSNKVTEKGKDVELRCDPISGHTALYWYRQSLGQGLEFLIYFQGNSAPDKSGLPSDRFSAERTGGSVSTLTIQRTQQEDSAVYLCASSLQGTYGYTFGSGTRLTVV.

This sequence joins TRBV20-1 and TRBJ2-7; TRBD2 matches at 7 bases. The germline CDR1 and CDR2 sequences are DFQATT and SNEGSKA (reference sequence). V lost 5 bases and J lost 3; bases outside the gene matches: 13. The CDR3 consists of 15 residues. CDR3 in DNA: TGCAGTGCTCCGGACGGGGAGCGGGGTCGCTACGAGCAGTACTTC. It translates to CSAPDGERGRYEQYF.

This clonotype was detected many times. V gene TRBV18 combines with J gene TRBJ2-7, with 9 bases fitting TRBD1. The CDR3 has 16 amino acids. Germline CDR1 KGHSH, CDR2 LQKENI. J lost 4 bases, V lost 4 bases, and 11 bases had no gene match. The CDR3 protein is CASSQDAGQGSYEQYF. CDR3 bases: TGTGCCAGCTCACAGGATGCGGGACAGGGATCATACGAGCAGTACTTC.

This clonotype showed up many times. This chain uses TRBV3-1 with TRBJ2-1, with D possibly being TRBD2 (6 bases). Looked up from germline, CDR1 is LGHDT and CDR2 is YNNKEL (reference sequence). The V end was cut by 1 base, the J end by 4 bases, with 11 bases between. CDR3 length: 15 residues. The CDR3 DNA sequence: TGTGCCAGCAGCCAAGGGGGGGACTCTTACAATGAGCAGTTCTTC. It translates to CASSQGGDSYNEQFF.